This T cell receptor (beta chain) was retrieved from a study of blood T cells in healthy people across ages (dated by TCRdb to between 2014 and 2016). Concerning the study at large: In model experiments, template switching captured about one uniquely barcoded TCR beta cDNA molecule for every two T cells. Using deep sequencing normalized with unique cDNA molecular identifiers, the study measured how TCR beta repertoire diversity changes with age. Four age groups were formed from the donors: young (average approximately 16 years), middle-aged (less than 40), aged (about 68) and long-lived (less than 85). Donors of different ages were randomly distributed across sequencing lanes to avoid experimental bias. Two additional independent replicas of 1 million unique cDNA reads from the same blood draw were analyzed for two donors (one aged 18 to 29 and one aged 80 or older).

Concerning this clonotype itself: The specificity of this receptor is unknown. The sample holds no much larger clone one base away, and base qualities are not on file.

Library preparation used 5' RACE. The reads were generated on an Illumina HiSeq 2500. A second PCR of about 7 to 12 cycles was run with a J-beta primer mix and a sample-barcoded 5' primer. A template-switch 5' adaptor carrying 12 random nucleotides introduced a unique molecular identifier onto each TCR beta cDNA molecule. Each sample yielded at least 2.5 million CDR3-containing paired-end reads. First-strand cDNA synthesis was performed from all RNA using the Mint cDNA synthesis kit, with priming by a TRBC-specific oligonucleotide. Following uracil-DNA glycosylase treatment, a first 18-cycle PCR with universal primers M1SS and BC2_uni_R was performed on all cDNA. On the study's bioinformatics: Each sample was normalized by randomly selecting 1 million high-quality reads, each carrying a distinct molecular identifier. Instead of being binned into consensus sequences, reads with shared molecular identifiers were discarded. MiTCR, with a Q25 quality threshold and the strictest error-elimination algorithm, was used for CDR3 identification, clonotype clustering and error correction. A nonparametric unseen species model with Euler transformation was used to estimate a lower bound on total TCR beta diversity. TCRdb reran the public reads through fastp at Q25 and MiXCR, keeping productive beta chains. Rows are combined by CDR3 protein, so each entry shows the most common genes and DNA. The V and J calls were not made by the authors but by TCRdb's processing. Counted in this sample were 1.5 million to 2 million distinct CDR3 sequences; roughly 27% of them appeared once. Jointly, the top ten make up about 7.7% of the sample.

The donors were 40 or so Caucasian individuals from Russia, aged roughly 6 to 100 years, who were systemically healthy. Each donor gave 9 to 10 milliliters of peripheral blood, collected into EDTA-treated Vacutainer tubes. PBMCs were isolated by Ficoll-Paque density-gradient centrifugation, with at least 6 million obtained per sample. Trizol reagent was used to extract total RNA from the PBMCs, yielding at least 5.5 micrograms per sample. The percentages of naive CD45RAhigh/CD27high T cells were determined by flow cytometry on a PBMC aliquot from every donor. Broad study findings and their caveats: Total diversity estimates from one million sequenced T cells were considered lower bounds and underestimates. Observed TCR beta diversity per million T cells fell roughly linearly with age, and a significant reduction was already apparent by age about 43. Bulk unsorted PBMC profiling prevented conclusive comparison of naive and antigen-experienced compartments. Compared with the aged group, more naive CD4+ T cells, fewer expanded clones and increased TCR diversity were shown by the long-lived group, suggesting age selection. There was a strong correlation between observed TCR beta diversity and the percentage of naive T cells measured by flow cytometry. Because the CMV infection status of the donors was unknown, age-related changes in expanded clonotypes may potentially have been confounded.

Sequencing was done on a sample of blood. This receptor was identified in a woman aged 30 to 39 in good health.

The DNA is as follows: TGTGCCAGCAGCCACCGGGACAGGGGAACACCCCTCCACTTT. This codes for CASSHRDRGTPLHF. The V and J segments used are TRBV3-1 and TRBJ1-6, with 10 central nucleotides matching TRBD1. The CDR3 sequence holds 14 residues, the cysteine and phenylalanine included. Just the 42-base CDR3 DNA is kept, in frame starting at base 1. The CDR1 and CDR2 encoded by the germline V gene (reference sequence) are LGHDT and YNNKEL. V loses 3 bases at its end and J loses 11 bases; junction bases beyond the gene matches: 4.